This passage covers 24 T cell receptor beta chains from one sample sequenced in a study of Tregs in tolerant kidney transplant recipients. Sequenced by immunoSEQ multiplex PCR; TCRdb stores in-frame clones only, minus some. There are some 240,000 clones in the sample; about 80% occur only once, and around 0.64% lies in the top ten. Sequencing was done on a sample of CD4+ T cells from blood. Every receptor here comes from a human donor in good health.

V and J are TRBV14 and TRBJ1-3; D call uncertain. V was shortened by 2 bases and J by 0 bases, with 8 bases between the two germline ends. CDR1 and CDR2 from the germline V gene are SGHDN and FVKESK. The length of the CDR3 is 15 residues. The CDR3 region is CASSQWAASGNTIYF. The CDR3 DNA sequence: TGTGCCAGCAGCCAATGGGCAGCCTCTGGAAACACCATATATTTT.

J is TRBJ2-2 and V is TRBV19; 13 nucleotides agree with TRBD2. The V segment lost 4 bases and the J segment 0 bases; nucleotides outside the gene matches: 5. The CDR3 length is 18 residues. CDR1 and CDR2 (germline): LNHDA, SQIVND (reference sequence). The chain's CDR3 is CASSKGLAGNTNTGELFF. The CDR3, as DNA: TGTGCCAGTAGTAAGGGACTAGCGGGGAATACGAACACCGGGGAGCTGTTTTTT.

The rearrangement uses TRBV2 and TRBJ2-5, with D unresolved. Germline V lookup: CDR1 SNHLY, CDR2 FYNNEI. Trimming took 6 bases from V and 5 from J, leaving 7 bases between them. The CDR3 loop spans 11 amino acids. CDR3 sequence (DNA): TGTGCCAGCAGAAGGTTGGAGACCCAGTACTTC. Translated, it gives CASRRLETQYF.

Details on this clone: This sample also contains other DNA sequences that code for the same CDR3. V usage is TRBV30 and J usage is TRBJ1-5; tentatively, D is TRBD1 (6 bases). Per the germline V gene, CDR1 is GTSNPN and CDR2 is SVGIG (reference sequence). The CDR3 is 13 residues long. The ends were cut back, 0 bases at V and 4 bases at J, with 7 bases in the middle. The CDR3 DNA reads TGTGCCTGGAGTGTAGGGGGAAATCAGCCCCAGCATTTT. Protein product: CAWSVGGNQPQHF.

The gene calls are TRBV5-4 and TRBJ1-2; no clear D gene. V was cut by 0 bases and J by 4 bases, with 16 bases left in between. Per germline, CDR1 SGHNT and CDR2 YYREEE (reference sequence). The CDR3 is 16 amino acids. DNA for the CDR3: TGTGCCAGCAGCTTGGGTCGTGAGAGGGTTGGCTATGGCTACACCTTC. Protein product: CASSLGRERVGYGYTF.

A few counts support this clone. The chain is built from TRBV15 and TRBJ1-4; no firm D call. Trimming shortened V by 0 bases and J by 3 bases, and 8 bases separated the two germline ends. The CDR3 length is 15 residues. Germline CDR1 and CDR2: LNHNV and YYDKDF (reference sequence). The CDR3 protein is CATSRDRRANEKLFF. The CDR3 DNA sequence: TGTGCCACCAGCAGAGATAGGCGTGCTAATGAAAAACTGTTTTTT.

The rearrangement links TRBV30 to TRBJ2-6; 10 bases are a match to TRBD1. In germline, CDR1 is GTSNPN, CDR2 SVGIG (reference sequence). Trimming took 2 bases from V and 4 from J; bases not matched to a gene: 8. This CDR3 has 17 residues. DNA of the CDR3: TGTGCCTGGAGTTTGGGACAGGGGCTATCCGGGGCCAACGTCCTGACTTTC. Translated: CAWSLGQGLSGANVLTF.

This clone showed up just a few times. The chain joins TRBV5-1 to TRBJ2-3, with 11 bases lining up with TRBD2. The germline V gene encodes CDR1 SGHRS and CDR2 YFSETQ. The CDR3 spans 20 residues. The trim removed 2 bases at V and 1 base at J, leaving 15 bases unmatched. CDR3 protein: CASSFTSGSGWGPGTDTQYF. The CDR3 DNA reads TGCGCCAGCAGCTTCACTAGCGGGAGTGGTTGGGGCCCGGGCACAGATACGCAGTATTTT.

CDR3 sequence: CASSALRGYGYTF. The CDR3 DNA reads as TGTGCCAGTAGTGCCTTAAGAGGCTATGGCTACACCTTC. V is TRBV19 and J is TRBJ1-2; D is ambiguous. This CDR3 has 13 residues. The germline V gene encodes CDR1 LNHDA and CDR2 SQIVND (reference sequence). The V gene lost 5 bases and the J gene lost 4 bases, with 11 bases spanning the gap.

The rearrangement links TRBV20-1 to TRBJ1-2; TRBD1 is a possible D gene (6 bases). Germline CDR1 reads DFQATT; CDR2 reads SNEGSKA (reference sequence). The CDR3 runs 11 residues. V dropped 3 bases and J dropped 8 bases, with 10 bases sitting between them. Here the CDR3 reads CSASHRDGYTF. For the CDR3, the DNA is TGCAGTGCTAGCCACAGGGACGGCTACACCTTC.

CDR3 protein: CASRQGNNQPQHF. DNA of the CDR3: TGTGCCAGCAGACAGGGGAACAATCAGCCCCAGCATTTT. The chain links TRBV25-1 to TRBJ1-5, with 7 bases that match TRBD1. The germline V gene encodes CDR1 MGHDK and CDR2 SYGVNS. V lost 6 bases to trimming and J lost 3 bases; unmatched junction nucleotides: 2. This CDR3 region has 13 residues.

The rearrangement uses TRBV13 and TRBJ1-6; 7 bases agree with TRBD1. There are 14 residues in the CDR3. With 6 bases clipped from V and 5 bases from J, the junction kept 4 bases outside the gene matches. Germline assignment: CDR1 PRHDT and CDR2 FYEKMQ (reference sequence). CDR3 in amino acids: CASRRQGDNSPLHF. DNA of the CDR3: TGTGCCAGCAGGCGACAGGGCGATAATTCACCCCTCCACTTT.

The chain uses TRBV5-1 and TRBJ2-1; TRBD1 matches at 8 bases. With V trimmed by 3 bases and J by 7 bases, 6 bases remained unmatched. The CDR3 is 14 amino acids. CDR1 is SGHRS, CDR2 YFSETQ, per germline. CDR3 region: CASSSQGAGNEQFF. In DNA form, the CDR3 reads TGCGCCAGCAGCTCCCAGGGGGCTGGAAATGAGCAGTTCTTC.

The rearrangement links TRBV5-1 to TRBJ2-3; D is uncertain. CDR1 is SGHRS and CDR2 is YFSETQ in the germline V gene. Trimming shortened V by 4 bases and J by 1 base, and 10 bases separated the two germline ends. This CDR3 spans 14 amino acids. CDR3 in amino acids: CASSIDKRTDTQYF. The CDR3 bases are TGCGCCAGCAGCATCGACAAACGCACAGATACGCAGTATTTT.

This chain joins TRBV2 and TRBJ2-5; 14 bases map to TRBD2. The CDR3 loop spans 16 amino acids. V was pared by 7 bases and J by 5 bases, with 9 bases of the junction left unmatched. The germline V gene encodes CDR1 SNHLY and CDR2 FYNNEI. The CDR3 loop reads CASKPRLAGGLETQYF. The CDR3 DNA is TGTGCCAGCAAGCCTAGACTAGCGGGGGGGCTTGAGACCCAGTACTTC. Using reference TRBV2 and TRBJ2-5 for the parts outside the CDR3, the full variable domain is EPEVTQTPSHQVTQMGQEVILRCVPISNHLYFYWYRQILGQKVEFLVSFYNNEISEKSEIFDDQFSVERPDGSNFTLKIRSTKLEDSAMYFCASKPRLAGGLETQYFGPGTRLLVL.

V gene TRBV5-1 combines with J gene TRBJ2-7, with D uncertain. CDR3 length: 13 residues. CDR1 is SGHRS and CDR2 is YFSETQ in the germline V gene. V was clipped by 4 bases and J by 5 bases, with 13 bases between them. CDR3 sequence: CASSPPGAHEQYF. As DNA, the CDR3 is TGCGCCAGCAGCCCACCGGGTGCCCACGAGCAGTACTTC.

The gene calls are TRBV21-1 and TRBJ1-4. TRBV21-1 is annotated as a pseudogene. The CDR3 runs to 11 residues. The CDR3 protein is CASTPAEKLFF. The CDR3 DNA reads TGTGCCAGCACACCCGCAGAAAAACTGTTTTTT.

The genes are TRBV5-6 and TRBJ2-4, with a weak D call TRBD1 (5 bases). The CDR3 is 19 residues long. V was pared by 0 bases and J by 0 bases, with 19 bases between. CDR1 and CDR2 from the germline V gene are SGHDT and YYEEEE. The CDR3, as DNA: TGTGCCAGCAGCTTGGGGGGCAGAGACCCGTTCTTAGCCAAAAACATTCAGTACTTC. Its protein product is CASSLGGRDPFLAKNIQYF.

The J gene is TRBJ2-1, the V gene TRBV19; maybe TRBD2 (5 bases). The V gene lost 3 bases and the J gene lost 9 bases, with 18 bases spanning the gap. This CDR3 is 15 amino acids long. The germline gives CDR1 LNHDA, CDR2 SQIVND (reference sequence). CDR3 coding DNA: TGTGCCAGTAGTATGTACCGTCACGGGGTCGGTGAGCAGTTCTTC. Translated: CASSMYRHGVGEQFF. Full variable domain (rest looked up from reference TRBV19 and TRBJ2-1): DGGITQSPKYLFRKEGQNVTLSCEQNLNHDAMYWYRQDPGQGLRLIYYSQIVNDFQKGDIAEGYSVSREKKESFPLTVTSAQKNPTAFYLCASSMYRHGVGEQFFGPGTRLTVL.

V usage is TRBV30 and J usage is TRBJ1-1, with no clear D. CDR1 is GTSNPN, CDR2 SVGIG, per germline (reference sequence). V was pared by 2 bases and J by 4 bases, with 14 bases between. This CDR3 contains 14 residues. The CDR3: CAWSRGPGGTEAFF. The CDR3 nucleotides are TGTGCCTGGAGTCGCGGACCCGGCGGCACTGAAGCTTTCTTT.

The chain is built from TRBV7-9 and TRBJ2-5, with D possibly matching TRBD2 (5 bases). V dropped 5 bases and J dropped 5 bases, with 12 bases sitting between them. The CDR3 spans 13 residues. The germline CDR1 and CDR2 sequences are SEHNR and FQNEAQ (reference sequence). CDR3 nucleotides: TGTGCCAGCAGCCCCCTAGCCAGTGAGACCCAGTACTTC. It yields the protein CASSPLASETQYF.

The J gene is TRBJ2-5, the V gene TRBV7-6; tentative D call: TRBD2 (6 bases). V was trimmed by 7 bases and J by 0 bases, leaving 9 bases between them. There are 13 residues in the CDR3. The germline gives CDR1 SGHVS, CDR2 FNYEAQ. This CDR3 reads CASTRDYQETQYF. The CDR3 DNA reads as TGTGCCAGCACCCGGGACTACCAAGAGACCCAGTACTTC. The entire variable domain, with the rest obtained from reference TRBV7-6 and TRBJ2-5, is as follows: GAGVSQSPRYKVTKRGQDVALRCDPISGHVSLYWYRQALGQGPEFLTYFNYEAQQDKSGLPNDRFSAERPEGSISTLTIQRTEQRDSAMYRCASTRDYQETQYFGPGTRLLVL.

This chain connects TRBV19 to TRBJ2-1; D might be TRBD2 (6 bases). This CDR3 has 13 residues. Germline V gene data show CDR1 as LNHDA and CDR2 as SQIVND (reference sequence). V was pared by 7 bases and J by 5 bases, with 12 bases between. CDR3: CASMGRTNNEQFF. CDR3 DNA sequence: TGTGCCAGTATGGGACGGACTAACAATGAGCAGTTCTTC.

This chain joins TRBV5-6 and TRBJ1-2; D unresolved. Trimming removed 6 bases at V and 8 bases at J, with 17 bases between. The CDR3 sequence is 13 residues long. Per the germline V gene, CDR1 is SGHDT and CDR2 is YYEEEE. DNA of the CDR3: TGTGCCAGCATCGGTGTTCGTAGTGGAGGCTACACCTTC. The encoded protein is CASIGVRSGGYTF.